This T cell receptor beta chain was documented in a study of OX40 agonist ivuxolimab in advanced cancers. On the study more broadly: One hepatocellular carcinoma and two cutaneous melanoma patients partially responded. Study conclusions and caveats: Researchers did not determine the expanded peripheral T cells' antigen specificity. At 0.1 to 3.0 mg/kg, CD4+ and CD8+ blood T cells expanded clonally by week 6. Some nonresponders additionally presented with little normalized T-cell clonal expansion.

The assay was immunoSEQ multiplex PCR, and TCRdb's table has in-frame clones only and misses some. The data show tens of thousands of clones, more than 85% seen once. Note on this clone: Its matching antigen is unknown.

V was pared by 6 bases and J by 6 bases, with 15 bases between. The CDR3 has 13 amino acids. CDR1 is MDHEN and CDR2 is SYDVKM in the germline V gene. The rearrangement uses TRBV28 and TRBJ2-7; weak D call: TRBD2 (7 bases). This sample comprised CD4+ or CD8+ T cells sorted from blood, obtained in a trial of the OX40 agonist ivuxolimab. The clonotype comes from an adult with an advanced solid tumor such as melanoma, head and neck, liver or kidney cancer. The CDR3 coding sequence is TGTGCCAGCAGAGTCGGGGGGCCCGGCGAGCAGTACTTC. The encoded protein is CASRVGGPGEQYF.